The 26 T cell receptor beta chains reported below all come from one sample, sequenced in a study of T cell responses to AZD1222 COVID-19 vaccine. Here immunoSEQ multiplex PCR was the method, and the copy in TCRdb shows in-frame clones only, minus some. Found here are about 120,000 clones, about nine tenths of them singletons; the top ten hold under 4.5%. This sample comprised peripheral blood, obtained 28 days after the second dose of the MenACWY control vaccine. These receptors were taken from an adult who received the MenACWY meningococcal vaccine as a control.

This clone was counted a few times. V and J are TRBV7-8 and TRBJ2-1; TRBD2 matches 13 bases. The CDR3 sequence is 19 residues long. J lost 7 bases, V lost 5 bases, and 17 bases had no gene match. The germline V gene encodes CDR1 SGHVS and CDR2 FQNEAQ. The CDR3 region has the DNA TGTGCCAGCAGCCTAAACCCTCGACTAGCGGGGGGACTCCCAAATGAGCAGTTCTTC. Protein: CASSLNPRLAGGLPNEQFF.

CDR3 sequence: CATSDPLAGVSNEQFF. The CDR3 nucleotides read TGTGCCACCAGTGACCCACTAGCGGGAGTAAGTAATGAGCAGTTCTTC. The rearrangement links TRBV24-1 to TRBJ2-1, with 11 positions matching TRBD2. Per germline, CDR1 KGHDR and CDR2 SFDVKD. V gave up 4 bases and J gave up 7 bases; unmatched junction bases: 8. CDR3 length: 16 residues.

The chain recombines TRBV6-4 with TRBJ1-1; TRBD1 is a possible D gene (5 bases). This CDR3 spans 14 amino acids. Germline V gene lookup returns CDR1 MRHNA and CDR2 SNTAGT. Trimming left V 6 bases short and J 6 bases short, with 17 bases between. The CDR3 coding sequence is TGTGCCAGCAGAGCTATAATAGGACACGCTGAAGCTTTCTTT. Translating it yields CASRAIIGHAEAFF.

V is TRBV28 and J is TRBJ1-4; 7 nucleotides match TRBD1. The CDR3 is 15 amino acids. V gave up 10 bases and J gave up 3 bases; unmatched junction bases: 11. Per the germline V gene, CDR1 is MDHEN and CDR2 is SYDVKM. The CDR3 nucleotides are TGTGCCACCACTACCCCGGGACAGCCTAATGAAAAACTGTTTTTT. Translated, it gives CATTTPGQPNEKLFF.

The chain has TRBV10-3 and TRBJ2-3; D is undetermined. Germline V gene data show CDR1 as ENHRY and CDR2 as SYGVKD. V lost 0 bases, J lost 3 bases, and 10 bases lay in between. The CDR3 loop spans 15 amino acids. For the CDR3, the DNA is TGTGCCATCAGTGAGTCGGGCGACCAAACAGATACGCAGTATTTT. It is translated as CAISESGDQTDTQYF.

CDR3 residues: CASSVEAGQGPDEQFF. In nucleotides, the CDR3 is TGTGCCAGCAGCGTAGAAGCGGGACAGGGCCCGGATGAGCAGTTCTTC. The V and J genes are TRBV9 and TRBJ2-1; TRBD1 aligns across 9 bases. Germline-derived CDR1 and CDR2 are SGDLS and YYNGEE. The CDR3 spans 16 residues. J gave up 8 bases and V 0 bases, and 9 bases lay outside the gene matches.

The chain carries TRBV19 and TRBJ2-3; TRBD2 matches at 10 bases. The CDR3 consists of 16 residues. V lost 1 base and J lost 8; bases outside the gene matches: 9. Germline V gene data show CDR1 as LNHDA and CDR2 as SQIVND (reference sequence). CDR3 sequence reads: CASSIVSGGALPTQYF. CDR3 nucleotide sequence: TGTGCCAGTAGTATAGTCAGCGGGGGGGCGCTACCTACGCAGTATTTT.

Here the CDR3 reads CASSLRPSGSQETQYF. CDR3 sequence (DNA): TGCGCCAGCAGCTTGCGGCCTAGCGGGTCACAAGAGACCCAGTACTTC. The chain employs TRBV5-1 and TRBJ2-5; 8 positions agree with TRBD2. Per germline, CDR1 SGHRS and CDR2 YFSETQ. The CDR3 is made up of 16 amino acids. With V trimmed by 1 base and J by 2 bases, 7 bases remained unmatched.

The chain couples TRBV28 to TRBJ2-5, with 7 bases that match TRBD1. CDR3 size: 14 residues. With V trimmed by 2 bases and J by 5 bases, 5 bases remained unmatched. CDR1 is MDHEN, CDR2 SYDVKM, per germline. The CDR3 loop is CASSLKQGMETQYF. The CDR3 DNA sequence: TGTGCCAGCAGTTTAAAACAGGGGATGGAGACCCAGTACTTC.

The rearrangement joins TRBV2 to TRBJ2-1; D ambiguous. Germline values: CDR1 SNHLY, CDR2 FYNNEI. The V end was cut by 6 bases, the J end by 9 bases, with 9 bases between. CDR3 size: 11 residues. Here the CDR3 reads CASRVGGEQFF. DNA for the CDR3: TGTGCCAGCAGAGTCGGTGGTGAGCAGTTCTTC.

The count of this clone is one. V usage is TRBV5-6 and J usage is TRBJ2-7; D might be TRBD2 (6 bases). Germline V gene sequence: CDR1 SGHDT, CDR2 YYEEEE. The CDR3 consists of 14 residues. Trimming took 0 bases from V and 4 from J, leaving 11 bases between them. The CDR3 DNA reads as TGTGCCAGCAGCTTGGGACTAGTTAGGTACGAGCAGTACTTC. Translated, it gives CASSLGLVRYEQYF.

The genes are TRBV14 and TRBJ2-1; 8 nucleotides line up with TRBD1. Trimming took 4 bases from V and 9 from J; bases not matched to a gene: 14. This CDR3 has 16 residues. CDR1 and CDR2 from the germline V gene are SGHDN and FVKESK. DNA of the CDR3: TGTGCCAGCAGCCTCAACTCAGGACAGGGTACGCGTGAGCAGTTCTTC. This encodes CASSLNSGQGTREQFF.

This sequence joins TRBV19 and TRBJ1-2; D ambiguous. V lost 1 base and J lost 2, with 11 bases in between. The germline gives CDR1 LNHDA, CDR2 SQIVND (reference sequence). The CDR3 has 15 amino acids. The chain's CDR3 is CASSIAGRWNYGYTF. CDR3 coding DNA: TGTGCCAGTAGTATAGCAGGCCGTTGGAACTATGGCTACACCTTC.

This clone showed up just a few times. The CDR3 sequence: CASSGAPTGGAHSPLHF. The DNA for the CDR3 is TGTGCCAGCAGTGGGGCCCCGACTGGAGGGGCTCATTCACCCCTCCACTTT. The chain recombines TRBV27 with TRBJ1-6; a weak D match, TRBD1 (5 bases). V lost 5 bases to trimming and J lost 8 bases, with 22 bases between them. The CDR3 spans 17 residues. Germline V gene sequence: CDR1 MNHEY, CDR2 SMNVEV (reference sequence).

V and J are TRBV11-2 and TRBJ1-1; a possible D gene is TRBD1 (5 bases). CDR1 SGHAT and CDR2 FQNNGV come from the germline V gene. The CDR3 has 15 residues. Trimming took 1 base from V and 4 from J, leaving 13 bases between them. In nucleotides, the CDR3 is TGTGCCAGCAGCTTAGGGGGCTATGGAATCACTGAAGCTTTCTTT. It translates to CASSLGGYGITEAFF.

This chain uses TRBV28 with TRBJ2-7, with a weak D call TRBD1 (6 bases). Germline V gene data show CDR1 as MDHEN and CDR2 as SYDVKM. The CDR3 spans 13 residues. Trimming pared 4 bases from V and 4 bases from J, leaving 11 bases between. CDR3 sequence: CASSWNREYEQYF. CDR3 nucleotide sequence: TGTGCCAGCAGTTGGAACAGGGAGTACGAGCAGTACTTC.

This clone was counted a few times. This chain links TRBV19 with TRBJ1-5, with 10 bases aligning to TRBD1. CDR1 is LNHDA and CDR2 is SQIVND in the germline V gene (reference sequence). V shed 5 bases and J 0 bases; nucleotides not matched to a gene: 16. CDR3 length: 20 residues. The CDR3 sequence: CASSPSQRDRGWGSNQPQHF. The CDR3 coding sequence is TGTGCCAGTAGTCCTTCCCAACGGGACAGGGGTTGGGGTAGCAATCAGCCCCAGCATTTT.

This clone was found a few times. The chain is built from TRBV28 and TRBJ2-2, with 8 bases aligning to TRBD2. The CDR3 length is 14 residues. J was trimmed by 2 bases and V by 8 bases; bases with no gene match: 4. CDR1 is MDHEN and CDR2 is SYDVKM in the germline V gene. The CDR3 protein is CASQSGSNTGELFF. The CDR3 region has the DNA TGTGCCAGCCAAAGCGGGAGTAACACCGGGGAGCTGTTTTTT.

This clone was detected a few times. DNA for the CDR3: TGTGCCAGCAGCCAAGATCCAGGGGGTTGGACACCCCTCCACTTT. Protein product: CASSQDPGGWTPLHF. This chain links TRBV4-2 with TRBJ1-6, with 7 bases that match TRBD1. Germline loops: CDR1 LGHNA, CDR2 YNFKEQ. The CDR3 is 15 residues long. The V gene end was trimmed by 0 bases and the J gene end by 11 bases; junction bases not matched to a gene: 7.

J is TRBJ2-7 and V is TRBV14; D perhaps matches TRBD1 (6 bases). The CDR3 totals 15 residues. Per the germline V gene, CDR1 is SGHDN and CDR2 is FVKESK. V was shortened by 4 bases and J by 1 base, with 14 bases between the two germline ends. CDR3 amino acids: CASSPRGQLSYEQYV. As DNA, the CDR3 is TGTGCCAGCAGCCCCCGTGGACAGTTATCCTACGAGCAGTACGTC.

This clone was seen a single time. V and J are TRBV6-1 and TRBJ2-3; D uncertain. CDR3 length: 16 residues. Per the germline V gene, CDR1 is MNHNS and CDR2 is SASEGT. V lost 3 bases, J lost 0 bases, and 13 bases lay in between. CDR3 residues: CASSDTRKRSTDTQYF. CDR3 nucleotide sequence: TGTGCCAGCAGTGATACAAGGAAACGTAGCACAGATACGCAGTATTTT.

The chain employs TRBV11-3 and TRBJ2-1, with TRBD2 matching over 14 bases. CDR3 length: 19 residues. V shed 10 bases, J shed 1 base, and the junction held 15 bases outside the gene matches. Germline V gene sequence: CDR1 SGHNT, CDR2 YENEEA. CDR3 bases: TGTGCCACCCAGGGAGCCGGGACTAGCGGGAGTGGGTCCTACAATGAGCAGTTCTTC. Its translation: CATQGAGTSGSGSYNEQFF.

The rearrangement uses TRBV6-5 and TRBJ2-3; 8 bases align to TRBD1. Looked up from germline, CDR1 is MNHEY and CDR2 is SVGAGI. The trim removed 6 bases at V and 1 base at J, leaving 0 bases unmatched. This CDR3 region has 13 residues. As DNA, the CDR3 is TGTGCCAGCAGGACAGGGGGCACAGATACGCAGTATTTT. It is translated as CASRTGGTDTQYF.

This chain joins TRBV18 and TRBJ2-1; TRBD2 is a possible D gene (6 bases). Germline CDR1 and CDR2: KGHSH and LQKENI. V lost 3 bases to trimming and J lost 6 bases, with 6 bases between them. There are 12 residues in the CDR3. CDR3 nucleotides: TGTGCCAGCTCACCGACTAGCAATGAGCAGTTCTTC. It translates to CASSPTSNEQFF.

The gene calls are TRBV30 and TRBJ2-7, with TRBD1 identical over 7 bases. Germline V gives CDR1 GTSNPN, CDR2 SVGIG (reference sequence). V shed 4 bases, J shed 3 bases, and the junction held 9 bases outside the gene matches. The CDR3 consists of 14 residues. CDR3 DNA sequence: TGTGCCTGGACTAAGACAGGGAGAGGCTACGAGCAGTACTTC. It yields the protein CAWTKTGRGYEQYF.

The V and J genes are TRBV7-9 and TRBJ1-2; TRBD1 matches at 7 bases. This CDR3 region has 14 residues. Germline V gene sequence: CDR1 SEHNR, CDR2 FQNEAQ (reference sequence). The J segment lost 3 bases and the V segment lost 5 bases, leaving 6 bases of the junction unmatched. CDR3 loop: CASSPMGQYYGYTF. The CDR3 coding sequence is TGTGCCAGCAGCCCAATGGGACAGTACTATGGCTACACCTTC.